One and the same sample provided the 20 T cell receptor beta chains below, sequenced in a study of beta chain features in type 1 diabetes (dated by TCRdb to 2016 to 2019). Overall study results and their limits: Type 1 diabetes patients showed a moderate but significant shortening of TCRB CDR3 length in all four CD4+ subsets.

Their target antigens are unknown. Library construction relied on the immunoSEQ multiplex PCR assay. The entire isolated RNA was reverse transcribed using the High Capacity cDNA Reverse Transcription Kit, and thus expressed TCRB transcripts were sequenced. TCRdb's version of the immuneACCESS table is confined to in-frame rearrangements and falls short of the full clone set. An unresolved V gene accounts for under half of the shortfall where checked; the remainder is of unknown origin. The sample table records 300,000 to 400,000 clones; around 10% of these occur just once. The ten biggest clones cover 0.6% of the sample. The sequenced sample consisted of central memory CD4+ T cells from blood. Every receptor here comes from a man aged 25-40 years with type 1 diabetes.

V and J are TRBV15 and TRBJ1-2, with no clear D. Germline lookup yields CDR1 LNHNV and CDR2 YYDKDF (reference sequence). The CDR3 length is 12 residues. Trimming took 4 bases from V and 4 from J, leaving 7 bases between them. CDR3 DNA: TGTGCCACCAGCATCTCCAGCTATGGCTACACCTTC. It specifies CATSISSYGYTF. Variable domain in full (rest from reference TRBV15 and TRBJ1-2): DAMVIQNPRYQVTQFGKPVTLSCSQTLNHNVMYWYQQKSSQAPKLLFHYYDKDFNNEADTPDNFQSRRPNTSFCFLDIRSPGLGDTAMYLCATSISSYGYTFGSGTRLTVV.

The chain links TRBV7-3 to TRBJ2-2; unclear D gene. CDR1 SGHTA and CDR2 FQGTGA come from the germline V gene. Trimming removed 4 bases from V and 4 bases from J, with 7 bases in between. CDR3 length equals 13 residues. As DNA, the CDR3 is TGTGCCAGCAGCTCGGACCCCACCGGGGAGCTGTTTTTT. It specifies CASSSDPTGELFF.

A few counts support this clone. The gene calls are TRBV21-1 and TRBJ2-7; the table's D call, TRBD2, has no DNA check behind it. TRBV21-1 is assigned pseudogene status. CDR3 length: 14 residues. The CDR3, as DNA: TGTGCCAGCAGCAACGCCCGGTCATCCTACGAGCAGTACTTC. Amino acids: CASSNARSSYEQYF.

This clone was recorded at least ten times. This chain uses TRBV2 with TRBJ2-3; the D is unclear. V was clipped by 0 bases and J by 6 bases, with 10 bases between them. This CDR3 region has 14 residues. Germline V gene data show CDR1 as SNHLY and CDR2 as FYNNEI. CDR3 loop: CASSEASGQDTQYF. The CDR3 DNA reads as TGTGCCAGCAGTGAAGCGTCGGGCCAGGATACGCAGTATTTT.

The CDR3 spells CASSSSGRLDTQYF. In DNA form, the CDR3 reads TGTGCCAGCAGTTCAAGCGGGAGGTTAGATACGCAGTATTTT. This chain links TRBV6-5 with TRBJ2-3; 9 nucleotides line up with TRBD2. V shed 4 bases and J 5 bases; nucleotides not matched to a gene: 4. CDR1 and CDR2 (germline): MNHEY, SVGAGI. The CDR3 has 14 residues.

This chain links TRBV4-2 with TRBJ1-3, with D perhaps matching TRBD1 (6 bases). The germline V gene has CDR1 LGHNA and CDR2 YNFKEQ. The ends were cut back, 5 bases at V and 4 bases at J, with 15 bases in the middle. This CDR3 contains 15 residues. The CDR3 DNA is TGTGCCAGCAGCTTAAGGAACAGGGCAGGAAACACCATATATTTT. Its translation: CASSLRNRAGNTIYF.

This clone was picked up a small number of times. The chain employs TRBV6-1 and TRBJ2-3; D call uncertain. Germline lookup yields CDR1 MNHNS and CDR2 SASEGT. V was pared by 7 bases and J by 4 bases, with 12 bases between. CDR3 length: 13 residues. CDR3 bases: TGTGCCAGCATGCGGATTTTAGCAGATACGCAGTATTTT. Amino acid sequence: CASMRILADTQYF.

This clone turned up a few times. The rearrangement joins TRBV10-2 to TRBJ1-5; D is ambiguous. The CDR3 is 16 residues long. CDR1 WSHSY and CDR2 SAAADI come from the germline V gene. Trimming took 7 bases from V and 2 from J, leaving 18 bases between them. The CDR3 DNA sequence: TGCGCCAGCACCCCTGCTGGTCCTGGCGGCAATCAGCCCCAGCATTTT. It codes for CASTPAGPGGNQPQHF.

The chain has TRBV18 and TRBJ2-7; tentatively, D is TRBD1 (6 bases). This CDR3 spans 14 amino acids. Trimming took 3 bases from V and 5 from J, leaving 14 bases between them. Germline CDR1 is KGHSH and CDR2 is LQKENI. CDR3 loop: CASSPTGRGNEQYF. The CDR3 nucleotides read TGTGCCAGCTCACCGACAGGACGTGGCAACGAGCAGTACTTC.

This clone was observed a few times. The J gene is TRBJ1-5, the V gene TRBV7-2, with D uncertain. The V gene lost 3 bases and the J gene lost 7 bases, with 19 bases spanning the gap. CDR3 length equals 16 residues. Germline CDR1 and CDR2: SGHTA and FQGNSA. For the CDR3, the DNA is TGTGCCAGCAGCTTGGCCTCGGACCGGAGAAGGCAGCCCCAGCATTTT. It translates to CASSLASDRRRQPQHF.

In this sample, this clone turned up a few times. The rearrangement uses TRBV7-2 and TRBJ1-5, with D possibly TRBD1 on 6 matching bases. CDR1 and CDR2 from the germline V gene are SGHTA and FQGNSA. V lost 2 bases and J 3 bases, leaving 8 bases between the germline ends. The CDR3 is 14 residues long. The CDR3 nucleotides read TGTGCCAGCAGCTTACAGGGGCCCAATCAGCCCCAGCATTTT. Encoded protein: CASSLQGPNQPQHF.

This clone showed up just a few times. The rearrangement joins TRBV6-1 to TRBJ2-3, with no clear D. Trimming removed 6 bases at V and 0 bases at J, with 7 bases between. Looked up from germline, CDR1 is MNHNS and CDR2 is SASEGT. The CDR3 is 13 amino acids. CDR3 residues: CASRTASTDTQYF. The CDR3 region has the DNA TGTGCCAGCAGGACGGCCAGCACAGATACGCAGTATTTT.

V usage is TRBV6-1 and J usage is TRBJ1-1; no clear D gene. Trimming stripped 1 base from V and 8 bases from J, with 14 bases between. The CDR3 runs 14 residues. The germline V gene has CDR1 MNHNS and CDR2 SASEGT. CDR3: CASSEGAARAEAFF. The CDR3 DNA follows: TGTGCCAGCAGTGAAGGGGCCGCGAGAGCCGAAGCTTTCTTT.

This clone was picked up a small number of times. The CDR3 loop reads CASSLGHVGEQYF. CDR3 bases: TGTGCCAGCAGCTTGGGACATGTCGGCGAGCAGTACTTC. The chain employs TRBV5-6 and TRBJ2-7; D call uncertain. In germline, CDR1 is SGHDT, CDR2 YYEEEE. CDR3 length: 13 amino acids. V shed 0 bases and J shed 6 bases, with 10 bases lying between them. Full variable domain (remainder filled in from reference TRBV5-6 and TRBJ2-7): DAGVTQSPTHLIKTRGQQVTLRCSPKSGHDTVSWYQQALGQGPQFIFQYYEEEERQRGNFPDRFSGHQFPNYSSELNVNALLLGDSALYLCASSLGHVGEQYFGPGTRLTVT.

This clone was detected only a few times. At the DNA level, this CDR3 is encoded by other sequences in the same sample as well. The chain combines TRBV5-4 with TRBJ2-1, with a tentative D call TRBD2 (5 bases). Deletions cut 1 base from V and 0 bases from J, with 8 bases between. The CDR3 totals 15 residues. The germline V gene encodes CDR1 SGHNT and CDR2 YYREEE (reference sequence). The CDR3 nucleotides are TGTGCCAGCAGCTTGTCTGGAGGCTCCTACAATGAGCAGTTCTTC. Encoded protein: CASSLSGGSYNEQFF.

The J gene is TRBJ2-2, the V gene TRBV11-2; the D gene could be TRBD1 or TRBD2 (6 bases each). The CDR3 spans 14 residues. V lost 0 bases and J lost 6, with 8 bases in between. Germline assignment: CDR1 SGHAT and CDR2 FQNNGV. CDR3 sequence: CASSLERGAGELFF. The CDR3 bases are TGTGCCAGCAGCTTAGAAAGGGGGGCCGGGGAGCTGTTTTTT.

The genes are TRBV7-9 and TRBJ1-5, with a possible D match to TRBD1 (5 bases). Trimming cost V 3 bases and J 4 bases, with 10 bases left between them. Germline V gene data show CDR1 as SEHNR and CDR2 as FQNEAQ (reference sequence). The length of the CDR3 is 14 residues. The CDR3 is CASSFPGRNQPQHF. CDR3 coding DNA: TGTGCCAGCAGCTTTCCAGGGAGGAATCAGCCCCAGCATTTT.

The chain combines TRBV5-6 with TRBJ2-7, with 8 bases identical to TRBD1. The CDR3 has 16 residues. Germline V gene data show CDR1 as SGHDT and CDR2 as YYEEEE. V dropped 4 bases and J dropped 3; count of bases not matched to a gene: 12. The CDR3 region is CASSPAVDRGSYEQYF. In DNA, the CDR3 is TGTGCCAGCAGCCCGGCGGTTGACAGGGGAAGCTACGAGCAGTACTTC.

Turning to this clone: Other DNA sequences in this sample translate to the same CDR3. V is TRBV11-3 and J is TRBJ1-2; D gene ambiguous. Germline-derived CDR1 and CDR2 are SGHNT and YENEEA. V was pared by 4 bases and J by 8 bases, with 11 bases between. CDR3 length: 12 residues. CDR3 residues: CASSSRRSGYTF. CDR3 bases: TGTGCCAGCAGCTCCCGTCGTTCCGGCTACACCTTC.

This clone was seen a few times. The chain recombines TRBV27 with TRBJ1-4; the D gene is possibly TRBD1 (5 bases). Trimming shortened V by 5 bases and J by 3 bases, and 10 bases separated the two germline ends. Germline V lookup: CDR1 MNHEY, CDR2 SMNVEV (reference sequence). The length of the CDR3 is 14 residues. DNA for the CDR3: TGTGCCAGCAGTCCAGGGTTTTCTAATGAAAAACTGTTTTTT. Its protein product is CASSPGFSNEKLFF.